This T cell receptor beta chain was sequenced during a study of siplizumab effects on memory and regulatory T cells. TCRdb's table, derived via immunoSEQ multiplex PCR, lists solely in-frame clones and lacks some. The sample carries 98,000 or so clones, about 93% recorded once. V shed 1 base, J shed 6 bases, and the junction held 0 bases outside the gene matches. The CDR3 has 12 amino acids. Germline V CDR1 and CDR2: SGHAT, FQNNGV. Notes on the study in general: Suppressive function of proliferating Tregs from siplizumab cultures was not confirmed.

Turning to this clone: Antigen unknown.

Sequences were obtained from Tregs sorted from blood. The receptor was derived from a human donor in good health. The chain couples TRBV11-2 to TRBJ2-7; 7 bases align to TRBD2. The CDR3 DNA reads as TGTGCCAGCAGCTTAGCGGGAGGCGAGCAGTACTTC. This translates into CASSLAGGEQYF. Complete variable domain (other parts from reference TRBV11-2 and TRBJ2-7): EAGVAQSPRYKIIEKRQSVAFWCNPISGHATLYWYQQILGQGPKLLIQFQNNGVVDDSQLPKDRFSAERLKGVDSTLKIQPAKLEDSAVYLCASSLAGGEQYFGPGTRLTVT.